Listed below are T cell receptor beta chains from one sample, sequenced in a study of beta chain features in type 1 diabetes. The table came from immunoSEQ multiplex PCR; TCRdb's copy has only in-frame clones and leaves some out. Of 900,000 or so clones in the sample, roughly 17% were seen once. Sequencing used naive CD4+ T cells from blood. Receptors were obtained from a woman under 30 in good health. Each CDR3 is given with its conserved first and last residue. D genes are given only for firm matches. The size entry is marked missing in some rows and otherwise reads once, few, many or a size class.

clone size	V gene	J gene	D gene	CDR3 protein	CDR3 DNA
-	TRBV7-3	TRBJ2-1	TRBD2	CASSRLAGGPTEQFF	TGTGCCAGCAGCCGACTAGCGGGAGGGCCCACTGAGCAGTTCTTC
-	TRBV19	TRBJ1-1	TRBD1	CASSMTGENTEAFF	TGTGCCAGTAGTATGACAGGGGAGAACACTGAAGCTTTCTTT
few	TRBV19	TRBJ2-1	-	CASSIRRGGQVMREQFF	TGTGCCAGTAGTATCCGCAGGGGGGGACAGGTGATGCGTGAGCAGTTCTTC
-	TRBV28	TRBJ2-5	TRBD2	CASSSSSGRARETQYF	TGTGCCAGCAGCTCTTCTAGCGGGAGGGCCCGAGAGACCCAGTACTTC
few	TRBV14	TRBJ2-1	TRBD2	CAPREVEQFF	TGTGCCCCTCGGGAGGTTGAGCAGTTCTTC
-	TRBV27	TRBJ2-5	TRBD1	CASSLNPTGRETQYF	TGTGCCAGCAGTTTAAACCCGACAGGGCGAGAGACCCAGTACTTC
-	TRBV18	TRBJ2-7	TRBD2	CASSPGTTSYEQYF	TGTGCCAGCTCACCGGGGACTACTTCCTACGAGCAGTACTTC
few	TRBV18	TRBJ2-1	-	CASSPQGYSYNEQFF	TGTGCCAGCTCACCACAGGGCTACTCCTACAATGAGCAGTTCTTC
few	TRBV6-4	TRBJ1-1	-	CASSDSDKGTEAFF	TGTGCCAGCAGTGACTCCGACAAGGGCACTGAAGCTTTCTTT
many	TRBV7-9	TRBJ1-4	-	CASSANSGSPGEKLFF	TGTGCCAGCAGCGCCAATTCTGGATCCCCTGGGGAAAAACTGTTTTTT
few	TRBV6-5	TRBJ2-3	TRBD2	CASSYSTSGSTDTQYF	TGTGCCAGCAGTTACTCGACTAGCGGTAGCACAGATACGCAGTATTTT
-	TRBV7-2	TRBJ1-2	TRBD1	CASSPNRQGHYGYTF	TGTGCCAGCAGCCCAAACCGACAGGGCCACTATGGCTACACCTTC
-	TRBV28	TRBJ2-7	TRBD1	CASSTQNRGVHEQYF	TGTGCCAGCAGTACCCAAAACAGGGGAGTCCACGAGCAGTACTTC
-	TRBV28	TRBJ2-4	-	CASSTAGAKNIQYF	TGTGCCAGCAGTACAGCGGGAGCCAAAAACATTCAGTACTTC
-	TRBV12-2	TRBJ2-3	-	CASRLQTSGRARTDTQYF	TGTGCAAGTCGCTTACAGACTAGCGGGAGGGCCCGCACAGATACGCAGTATTTT
-	TRBV29-1	TRBJ2-5	TRBD1	CSAGGLEETQYF	TGCAGCGCAGGGGGCTTAGAGGAGACCCAGTACTTC
-	TRBV2	TRBJ2-7	-	CASSELSYEQYF	TGTGCCAGCAGTGAATTGTCGTACGAGCAGTACTTC
-	TRBV19	TRBJ1-1	-	CASREGNPGTEAFF	TGTGCCAGTAGGGAGGGAAACCCGGGGACTGAAGCTTTCTTT
-	TRBV7-2	TRBJ2-3	TRBD2	CASSFLTSGHGDTQYF	TGTGCCAGCAGCTTTTTGACTAGCGGACACGGAGATACGCAGTATTTT
-	TRBV18	TRBJ2-5	TRBD1	CASSPNQGAGETQYF	TGTGCCAGCTCACCAAACCAGGGGGCTGGGGAGACCCAGTACTTC
-	TRBV27	TRBJ1-2	-	CASSPRRTDSRYGYTF	TGTGCCAGCAGTCCAAGGAGGACAGATTCCCGCTATGGCTACACCTTC
many	TRBV14	TRBJ1-3	-	CASSQGSHTIYF	TGTGCCAGCAGCCAAGGAAGTCACACCATATATTTT
-	TRBV4-2	TRBJ2-1	TRBD2	CASSQDPLAGNPNEQFF	TGTGCCAGCAGCCAAGATCCCCTAGCGGGAAACCCCAATGAGCAGTTCTTC
few	TRBV25-1	TRBJ2-5	-	CASSEAGRPQETQYF	TGTGCCAGCAGTGAAGCAGGCAGACCCCAAGAGACCCAGTACTTC
few	TRBV15	TRBJ2-7	TRBD2	CATSRTSGPYEQYF	TGTGCCACCAGCAGGACTAGCGGTCCCTACGAGCAGTACTTC
few	TRBV5-1	TRBJ2-1	TRBD1	CASSLGDRDSNEQFF	TGCGCCAGCAGCTTGGGGGACAGGGACTCTAATGAGCAGTTCTTC
few	TRBV5-1	TRBJ2-5	-	CASSSGSGQETQYF	TGCGCCAGCAGCTCGGGCAGCGGCCAAGAGACCCAGTACTTC
few	TRBV28	TRBJ2-2	TRBD1	CASSLGQGSANTGELFF	TGTGCCAGCAGTTTGGGACAGGGGTCGGCCAACACCGGGGAGCTGTTTTTT
few	TRBV7-2	TRBJ2-4	-	CASSLSFVGNIQYF	TGTGCCAGCAGCTTAAGTTTTGTAGGAAACATTCAGTACTTC
few	TRBV11-2	TRBJ2-3	TRBD2	CASSLGGGRAPDTQYF	TGTGCCAGCAGCTTAGGGGGCGGGAGGGCCCCAGATACGCAGTATTTT
-	TRBV11-2	TRBJ2-3	-	CASSFAGLGDTQYF	TGTGCCAGCAGCTTTGCGGGGCTGGGGGATACGCAGTATTTT
few	TRBV5-1	TRBJ2-3	-	CASSTPQGSTDTQYF	TGCGCCAGCAGCACCCCGCAGGGGAGTACAGATACGCAGTATTTT
few	TRBV28	TRBJ2-1	TRBD2	CASSPWTSGNNEQFF	TGTGCCAGCAGTCCTTGGACTAGCGGGAACAATGAGCAGTTCTTC
few	TRBV7-9	TRBJ2-1	-	CASSPARREPSYNEQFF	TGTGCCAGCAGCCCAGCCCGGCGGGAACCCTCCTACAATGAGCAGTTCTTC
-	TRBV19	TRBJ2-7	TRBD2	CASSASGTSVTYEQYF	TGTGCCAGTAGTGCCTCCGGGACTAGCGTTACCTACGAGCAGTACTTC
few	TRBV7-9	TRBJ1-4	-	CASSRRQGLSEKLFF	TGTGCCAGCAGCCGACGCCAGGGGCTGAGTGAAAAACTGTTTTTT
-	TRBV18	TRBJ2-5	-	CASSPSLPREETQYF	TGTGCCAGCTCACCATCCCTGCCCAGAGAAGAGACCCAGTACTTC
-	TRBV7-2	TRBJ1-2	-	CASSLILVGSYGYTF	TGTGCCAGCAGCTTAATACTTGTGGGCTCTTATGGCTACACCTTC
-	TRBV11-1	TRBJ1-3	-	CASSLSPTGNTIYF	TGTGCCAGCAGCTTAAGCCCCACTGGAAACACCATATATTTT
-	TRBV20-1	TRBJ2-1	-	CSAEYRGLQFF	TGCAGTGCCGAATATCGGGGGTTGCAGTTCTTC
-	TRBV5-6	TRBJ2-5	-	CASSQTRETQYF	TGTGCCAGCAGCCAAACGAGGGAGACCCAGTACTTC
-	TRBV2	TRBJ2-6	TRBD1	CASSDRVPGLSGANVLTF	TGTGCCAGCAGCGACAGGGTTCCCGGACTCTCTGGGGCCAACGTCCTGACTTTC
-	TRBV6-6	TRBJ2-7	-	CASSSSSYEQYF	TGTGCCAGCAGCAGCAGCTCCTACGAGCAGTACTTC
-	TRBV20-1	TRBJ2-1	-	CSAADNEQFF	TGCAGTGCTGCGGACAATGAGCAGTTCTTC
few	TRBV5-1	TRBJ2-1	TRBD2	CASSLWGSGSGNEQFF	TGCGCCAGCAGCTTGTGGGGGAGCGGGAGTGGAAATGAGCAGTTCTTC
-	TRBV5-6	TRBJ2-2	TRBD2	CASSRFREDTGELFF	TGTGCCAGCAGCCGCTTTCGGGAGGACACCGGGGAGCTGTTTTTT
few	TRBV5-1	TRBJ2-5	TRBD2	CASSPLLAGGRRSFSETQYF	TGCGCCAGCAGCCCCCTCCTAGCGGGAGGGCGCCGAAGTTTCTCCGAGACCCAGTACTTC
-	TRBV7-2	TRBJ2-5	-	CASSSRQKEGTRETQYF	TGTGCCAGCAGCTCTCGGCAAAAGGAAGGGACACGAGAGACCCAGTACTTC
few	TRBV29-1	TRBJ1-2	-	CSVDRGHGYGYTF	TGCAGCGTTGACAGAGGGCACGGCTATGGCTACACCTTC
-	TRBV7-3	TRBJ2-5	-	CASSLRPSDETQYF	TGTGCCAGCAGCTTACGACCCAGCGATGAGACCCAGTACTTC
-	TRBV15	TRBJ2-5	TRBD1	CATSRIGTAGETQYF	TGTGCCACCAGCAGAATCGGGACAGCTGGAGAGACCCAGTACTTC